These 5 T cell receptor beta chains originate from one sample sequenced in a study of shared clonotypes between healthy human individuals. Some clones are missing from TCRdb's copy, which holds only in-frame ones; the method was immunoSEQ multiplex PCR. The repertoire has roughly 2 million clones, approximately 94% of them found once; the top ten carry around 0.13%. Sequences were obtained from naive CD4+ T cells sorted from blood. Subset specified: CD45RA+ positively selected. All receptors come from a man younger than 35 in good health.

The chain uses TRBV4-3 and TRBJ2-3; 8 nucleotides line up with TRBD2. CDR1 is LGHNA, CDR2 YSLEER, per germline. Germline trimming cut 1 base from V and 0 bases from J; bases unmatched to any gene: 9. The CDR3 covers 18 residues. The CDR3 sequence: CASSQVSSSGFSTDTQYF. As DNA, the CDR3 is TGCGCCAGCAGCCAAGTGTCTTCTAGCGGGTTTAGCACAGATACGCAGTATTTT.

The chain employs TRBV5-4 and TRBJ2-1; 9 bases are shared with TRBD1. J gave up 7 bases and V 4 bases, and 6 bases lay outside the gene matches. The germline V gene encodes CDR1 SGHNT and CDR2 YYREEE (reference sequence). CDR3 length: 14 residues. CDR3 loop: CASSPGQGMNEQFF. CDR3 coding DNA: TGTGCCAGCAGCCCGGGACAGGGAATGAATGAGCAGTTCTTC.

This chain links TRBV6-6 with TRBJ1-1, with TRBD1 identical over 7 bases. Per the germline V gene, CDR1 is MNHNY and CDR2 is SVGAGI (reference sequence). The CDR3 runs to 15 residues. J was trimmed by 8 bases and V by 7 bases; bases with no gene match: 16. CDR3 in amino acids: CASTLLPGTAKEAFF. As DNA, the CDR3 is TGTGCCAGCACCCTCTTGCCCGGGACAGCGAAAGAAGCTTTCTTT.

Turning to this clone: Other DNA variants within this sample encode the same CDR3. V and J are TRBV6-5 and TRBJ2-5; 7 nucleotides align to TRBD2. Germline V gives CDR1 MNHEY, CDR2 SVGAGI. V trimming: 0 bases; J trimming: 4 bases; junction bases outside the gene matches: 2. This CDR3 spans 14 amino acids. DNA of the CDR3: TGTGCCAGCAGTTACTCGGGGGGGGGAGAGACCCAGTACTTC. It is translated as CASSYSGGGETQYF.

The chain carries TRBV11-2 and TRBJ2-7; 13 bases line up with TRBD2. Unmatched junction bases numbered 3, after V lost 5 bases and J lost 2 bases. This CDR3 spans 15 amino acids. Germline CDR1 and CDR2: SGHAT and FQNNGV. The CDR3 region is CASSVGTSGAYEQYF. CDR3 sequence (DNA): TGTGCCAGCAGCGTCGGGACTAGCGGGGCCTACGAGCAGTACTTC. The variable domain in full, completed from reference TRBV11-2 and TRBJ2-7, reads EAGVAQSPRYKIIEKRQSVAFWCNPISGHATLYWYQQILGQGPKLLIQFQNNGVVDDSQLPKDRFSAERLKGVDSTLKIQPAKLEDSAVYLCASSVGTSGAYEQYFGPGTRLTVT.